This T cell receptor beta chain comes out of a study of shared clonotypes between healthy human individuals. This CDR3 is built from 16 residues. Germline V gene data show CDR1 as LNHNV and CDR2 as YYDKDF (reference sequence). After removal of 2 bases from V and 2 bases from J, the junction contained 3 bases not matched to a gene. TCRdb's table, derived via immunoSEQ multiplex PCR, lists solely in-frame clones and lacks some. The table lists about 110,000 clones, over 65% of them singletons. There are many counts of this clone. The chain employs TRBV15 and TRBJ2-6; 7 nucleotides align to TRBD1. The TCR was taken from a woman aged 25 to 45 in good health. Sequencing was done on a sample of memory CD8+ T cells sorted from blood. Documented subset: CD45RO+ cells pooled with CCR7-negative TemRA cells. Written as DNA, the CDR3 is TGTGCCACCAGCAGAAAACAGGGGACTGGGGCCAACGTCCTGACTTTC. This gives the protein CATSRKQGTGANVLTF.